This T cell receptor beta chain was sequenced during a study of Graves' ophthalmopathy and Graves' hyperthyroidism. V dropped 4 bases and J dropped 9 bases, with 14 bases sitting between them. The CDR3 has 12 residues. Germline V gene data show CDR1 as SGHRS and CDR2 as YFSETQ. As the template, RNA transcripts were used to amplify TCR beta CDR3 regions. The first-round RT-PCR employed HTBI primers together with the Qiagen OneStep RT-PCR kit. A multiplex PCR was then performed as the second round. TCRdb redid the calling of the multiplex PCR reads with MiXCR, one entry per CDR3 protein. The sample has hundreds of thousands of distinct CDR3 sequences; 22% are singletons. This clonotype was observed many times. Additional autoimmune diseases, uncontrolled infections, pregnancy or lactation disqualified patients. Diagnosis was based on clinical symptoms, serum thyroxine, TRAb, thyroid ultrasound and orbital computed tomography.

This clonotype was sampled from a woman younger than 30 with stable Graves' hyperthyroidism. Some clones in this sample may be carry-over from other donors' samples. Specimen: peripheral blood. V is TRBV5-1 and J is TRBJ2-7; D not certain. Written as DNA, the CDR3 is TGCGCCAGCAGCCCCGATGGGTCCGGGCAGTACTTC. Amino acid sequence: CASSPDGSGQYF. The full variable domain, rest sourced from reference TRBV5-1 and TRBJ2-7, is KAGVTQTPRYLIKTRGQQVTLSCSPISGHRSVSWYQQTPGQGLQFLFEYFSETQRNKGNFPGRFSGRQFSNSRSEMNVSTLELGDSALYLCASSPDGSGQYFGPGTRLTVT.